A selection of T cell receptor beta chains follows, all from one sample in a study of T cells in Graves' hyperthyroidism and ophthalmopathy. TCRdb passed the multiplex PCR reads through MiXCR, listing each CDR3 protein once. Of roughly 400,000 distinct CDR3 sequences in the sample, approximately 25% were seen once. Sequenced material: blood. The receptors were sampled from a man aged 45-60 years with Graves' hyperthyroidism. Each CDR3 is given with its conserved first and last residue. The order of the fields is J gene, clone size, V gene, D gene, CDR3 protein, CDR3 DNA. D genes are given only for firm matches. Some rows mark clone size as missing; the rest say once, few, many or name a class of expanded clone.

j_call: TRBJ2-7; clone_size: .; v_call: TRBV7-2; d_call: TRBD2; cdr3_aa: CASRPRAGANEQYF; cdr3_nt: TGTGCCAGCAGGCCAAGGGCGGGAGCTAACGAGCAGTACTTC
j_call: TRBJ2-7; clone_size: many; v_call: TRBV28; d_call: .; cdr3_aa: CASRGTVGSSYEQYF; cdr3_nt: TGTGCCAGCAGGGGGACGGTTGGTTCCTCCTACGAGCAGTACTTC
j_call: TRBJ2-1; clone_size: .; v_call: TRBV11-2; d_call: .; cdr3_aa: CASSSGGLSYNEQFF; cdr3_nt: TGTGCCAGCAGCTCCGGCGGGCTCTCCTACAATGAGCAGTTCTTC
j_call: TRBJ2-1; clone_size: few; v_call: TRBV7-9; d_call: .; cdr3_aa: CASSSDWTESYNEQFF; cdr3_nt: TGTGCCAGCAGCTCCGATTGGACGGAATCCTACAATGAGCAGTTCTTC
j_call: TRBJ2-7; clone_size: few; v_call: TRBV9; d_call: .; cdr3_aa: CASSGTPGEEQYF; cdr3_nt: TGTGCCAGCAGCGGGACGCCGGGAGAGGAGCAGTACTTC
j_call: TRBJ1-2; clone_size: .; v_call: TRBV24-1; d_call: TRBD1; cdr3_aa: CATSTAPAQGAAGYTF; cdr3_nt: TGTGCCACCAGTACAGCCCCCGCACAGGGGGCGGCTGGCTACACCTTC
j_call: TRBJ1-6; clone_size: few; v_call: TRBV7-8; d_call: .; cdr3_aa: CASSYDRNNSPLHF; cdr3_nt: TGTGCCAGCAGTTACGACAGGAATAATTCACCCCTCCACTTT
j_call: TRBJ1-1; clone_size: many; v_call: TRBV3-1; d_call: .; cdr3_aa: CASSPAKRGTEAFF; cdr3_nt: TGTGCCAGCAGCCCCGCAAAAAGGGGCACTGAAGCTTTCTTT
j_call: TRBJ2-7; clone_size: .; v_call: TRBV10-2; d_call: TRBD2; cdr3_aa: CASRVGLAVSYEQYF; cdr3_nt: TGCGCCAGCAGGGTTGGGCTAGCGGTTTCCTACGAGCAGTACTTC
j_call: TRBJ2-7; clone_size: .; v_call: TRBV11-3; d_call: .; cdr3_aa: CASSGGRTIYEQYF; cdr3_nt: TGTGCCAGCAGTGGAGGCCGGACAATTTACGAGCAGTACTTC
j_call: TRBJ1-2; clone_size: .; v_call: TRBV7-2; d_call: .; cdr3_aa: CASTKMGYGYTF; cdr3_nt: TGTGCCAGCACCAAGATGGGTTACGGCTACACCTTC
j_call: TRBJ2-7; clone_size: .; v_call: TRBV5-1; d_call: TRBD1; cdr3_aa: CASSSAYRGRSYGQYF; cdr3_nt: TGCGCCAGCAGCTCTGCCTACAGGGGCAGGTCCTACGGGCAGTACTTC
j_call: TRBJ2-4; clone_size: .; v_call: TRBV18; d_call: .; cdr3_aa: CASSPTGLLRDIQYF; cdr3_nt: TGTGCCAGCTCACCGACGGGTCTCTTGAGAGACATTCAGTACTTC
j_call: TRBJ2-3; clone_size: .; v_call: TRBV9; d_call: TRBD2; cdr3_aa: CASSGAGVGTDTQYF; cdr3_nt: TGTGCCAGCAGCGGGGCGGGAGTAGGCACAGATACGCAGTATTTT
j_call: TRBJ2-1; clone_size: few; v_call: TRBV19; d_call: .; cdr3_aa: CASPPGASSYNEQFF; cdr3_nt: TGTGCCAGTCCCCCCGGGGCGAGCTCCTACAATGAGCAGTTCTTC
j_call: TRBJ2-1; clone_size: .; v_call: TRBV24-1; d_call: .; cdr3_aa: CATSDFSGASSYNEQFF; cdr3_nt: TGTGCCACCAGTGATTTTTCCGGGGCGAGCTCCTACAATGAGCAGTTCTTC
j_call: TRBJ2-7; clone_size: many; v_call: TRBV12-3/TRBV12-4; d_call: TRBD2; cdr3_aa: CASSLSGSFSYEQYF; cdr3_nt: TGTGCCAGCAGTTTAAGCGGGAGTTTTAGTTACGAGCAGTACTTC
j_call: TRBJ1-2; clone_size: few; v_call: TRBV6-1; d_call: .; cdr3_aa: CASSRSRNYGYTF; cdr3_nt: TGTGCCAGCAGTCGAAGCCGTAACTATGGCTACACCTTC
j_call: TRBJ2-7; clone_size: few; v_call: TRBV24-1; d_call: .; cdr3_aa: CATSAPGSYEQYF; cdr3_nt: TGTGCCACCAGTGCTCCCGGCAGCTACGAGCAGTACTTC
j_call: TRBJ2-7; clone_size: .; v_call: TRBV6-6; d_call: .; cdr3_aa: CASSYSTGNEQYF; cdr3_nt: TGTGCCAGCAGTTACTCGACGGGGAACGAGCAGTACTTC
j_call: TRBJ2-7; clone_size: .; v_call: TRBV4-2; d_call: .; cdr3_aa: CASSQDRGGQQYF; cdr3_nt: TGTGCCAGCAGCCAAGACAGAGGCGGACAGCAGTACTTC
j_call: TRBJ2-5; clone_size: many; v_call: TRBV7-6; d_call: TRBD2; cdr3_aa: CASSLARTSVETQYF; cdr3_nt: TGTGCCAGCAGCTTAGCGAGGACTAGCGTGGAGACCCAGTACTTC
j_call: TRBJ2-5; clone_size: many; v_call: TRBV2; d_call: .; cdr3_aa: CASSGQQETQYF; cdr3_nt: TGTGCCAGCAGTGGACAGCAAGAGACCCAGTACTTC
j_call: TRBJ2-5; clone_size: many; v_call: TRBV2; d_call: .; cdr3_aa: CASTAEETQYF; cdr3_nt: TGTGCCAGCACAGCCGAAGAGACCCAGTACTTC
j_call: TRBJ1-4; clone_size: .; v_call: TRBV20-1; d_call: .; cdr3_aa: CSAGTSRLFF; cdr3_nt: TGCAGTGCCGGGACATCCAGACTGTTTTTT
j_call: TRBJ2-1; clone_size: many; v_call: TRBV20-1; d_call: .; cdr3_aa: CSARREDDNEQFF; cdr3_nt: TGCAGTGCTAGAAGGGAGGACGACAATGAGCAGTTCTTC
j_call: TRBJ1-1; clone_size: .; v_call: TRBV19; d_call: .; cdr3_aa: CASSGHRVAEAFF; cdr3_nt: TGTGCCAGTAGTGGCCACAGGGTAGCTGAAGCTTTCTTT
j_call: TRBJ1-1; clone_size: .; v_call: TRBV12-3/TRBV12-4; d_call: .; cdr3_aa: CASSLKRWNTEAFF; cdr3_nt: TGTGCCAGCAGTTTAAAAAGGTGGAACACTGAAGCTTTCTTT
j_call: TRBJ1-1; clone_size: few; v_call: TRBV20-1; d_call: .; cdr3_aa: CSASSGFAEAFF; cdr3_nt: TGCAGTGCTAGTTCGGGGTTCGCTGAAGCTTTCTTT
j_call: TRBJ1-1; clone_size: few; v_call: TRBV11-3; d_call: TRBD1; cdr3_aa: CASSLPEDRTGWGDTEAFF; cdr3_nt: TGTGCCAGCAGCCTACCTGAAGACCGGACAGGGTGGGGGGACACTGAAGCTTTCTTT
j_call: TRBJ2-1; clone_size: many; v_call: TRBV18; d_call: TRBD1; cdr3_aa: CASSPPRDRVYNEQFF; cdr3_nt: TGTGCCAGCTCACCACCGCGGGACAGGGTTTACAATGAGCAGTTCTTC
j_call: TRBJ2-5; clone_size: .; v_call: TRBV27; d_call: .; cdr3_aa: CASSPFGTGQETQYF; cdr3_nt: TGTGCCAGCAGTCCCTTCGGGACTGGCCAAGAGACCCAGTACTTC
j_call: TRBJ1-5; clone_size: .; v_call: TRBV30; d_call: .; cdr3_aa: CAWSGGLNQPQHF; cdr3_nt: TGTGCCTGGAGTGGTGGGCTCAATCAGCCCCAGCATTTT
j_call: TRBJ2-1; clone_size: few; v_call: TRBV12-3/TRBV12-4; d_call: .; cdr3_aa: CASNHRERGGPNNEQFF; cdr3_nt: TGTGCCAGCAATCACCGGGAGAGGGGGGGACCGAACAATGAGCAGTTCTTC
j_call: TRBJ2-3; clone_size: few; v_call: TRBV11-2; d_call: TRBD1; cdr3_aa: CASSSGQGRVTDTQYF; cdr3_nt: TGTGCCAGCAGCTCCGGACAGGGTCGGGTGACAGATACGCAGTATTTT
j_call: TRBJ2-5; clone_size: .; v_call: TRBV27; d_call: TRBD2; cdr3_aa: CASSARLAGGETQYF; cdr3_nt: TGTGCCAGCAGTGCCCGACTAGCGGGAGGAGAGACCCAGTACTTC
j_call: TRBJ2-3; clone_size: .; v_call: TRBV20-1; d_call: TRBD1; cdr3_aa: CSARGDRGLTSTDTQYF; cdr3_nt: TGCAGTGCTCGCGGGGACAGGGGGCTTACAAGCACAGATACGCAGTATTTT
j_call: TRBJ1-5; clone_size: .; v_call: TRBV27; d_call: TRBD1; cdr3_aa: CASSLLGTGSNQPQHF; cdr3_nt: TGTGCCAGCAGTTTGTTGGGGACAGGGAGCAATCAGCCCCAGCATTTT
j_call: TRBJ1-1; clone_size: .; v_call: TRBV10-3; d_call: .; cdr3_aa: CAISESVGTTEAFF; cdr3_nt: TGTGCCATCAGTGAGTCGGTGGGAACCACTGAAGCTTTCTTT
j_call: TRBJ2-3; clone_size: many; v_call: TRBV11-3; d_call: TRBD2; cdr3_aa: CASSPAGGSTDTQYF; cdr3_nt: TGTGCCAGCAGCCCAGCGGGAGGATCCACAGATACGCAGTATTTT
j_call: TRBJ2-7; clone_size: few; v_call: TRBV6-1; d_call: .; cdr3_aa: CASAQGFHEQYF; cdr3_nt: TGTGCCAGCGCACAGGGCTTTCACGAGCAGTACTTC